Given below is one T cell receptor (beta chain) in context. The antigen remains undetermined. The data stem from a study of PD-1 blockade in classical Hodgkin lymphoma. Method: immunoSEQ multiplex PCR; TCRdb's copy keeps in-frame clones and lacks some. Altogether around 25,000 clones are present, 82% being singletons, with the ten largest covering approximately 10%. Notes on the study in general: Lower baseline TCR diversity was reported for newly diagnosed patients than for healthy donors.

V was cut by 4 bases and J by 0 bases, with 6 bases left in between. This CDR3 contains 13 residues. Germline V gene sequence: CDR1 SEHNR, CDR2 FQNEAQ (reference sequence). Relapse was seen in all patients after autologous stem cell transplantation, and brentuximab vedotin exposure was variable. Best responses fell into complete response, partial response or progressive disease. The genes are TRBV7-9 and TRBJ1-2; D gene ambiguous. The specimen was peripheral blood mononuclear cells (PBMCs), collected before the second cycle of nivolumab. The sequence came from a human donor with classical Hodgkin lymphoma. The CDR3 region has the DNA TGTGCCAGCAGCTCAGCCTCTAACTATGGCTACACCTTC. Translated, it gives CASSSASNYGYTF.